This T cell receptor (beta chain) was profiled in a study of blood T cells in healthy people across ages. A second PCR of roughly 7 to 11 cycles used a sample-barcoded 5' primer and a J-beta primer mix. TCRdb recomputed calls from the 5' RACE reads with MiXCR, one row per CDR3 protein. The table shows roughly 1,500,000 distinct CDR3 sequences, with 30% to 35% occurring only once. Trimming took off 5 bases at V and 2 bases at J, with 19 bases between the two ends. The CDR3 sequence is 16 residues long. CDR1 is SGHVS, CDR2 FQNEAQ, per germline. This sequence joins TRBV7-8 and TRBJ2-7; perhaps TRBD1 as D (6 bases). Material: blood. The origin of this receptor is a woman younger than 45 in good health. The CDR3 loop is CASSAEGHQLTYEQYF. In nucleotides, the CDR3 is TGTGCCAGCAGCGCCGAGGGACACCAACTGACCTACGAGCAGTACTTC.